The clone carrying this T cell receptor (beta chain) has at least ten counts. Two rounds of multiplex PCR amplified TCR beta CDR3 from genomic DNA. Round one of PCR was performed, and it used primers specific to each TRBV and TRBJ gene. One entry per CDR3 protein, called by TCRdb with MiXCR from the multiplex PCR reads. The sample carries under 75,000 distinct CDR3 sequences, more than 25% recorded once. The J segment lost 3 bases and the V segment lost 8 bases, leaving 7 bases of the junction unmatched. This CDR3 has 15 residues. Germline CDR1 and CDR2: MNHGY and SAAAGT. The data belong to a study of prognosis after radiotherapy for stage I lung cancer. Study context: The patients, all with stage I non-small cell lung cancer, were enrolled between early 2018 and January 2019. The study included 11 to 15 patients with newly diagnosed primary stage I lung tumors and 4 to 6 with oligometastatic NSCLC after surgical resection of the primary tumor. All non-small cell lung cancer patients were considered medically inoperable.

The patient cohort was node-negative on CT and PET/CT, with no prior chemotherapy, radiotherapy or other malignancies. The rearrangement joins TRBV6-8 to TRBJ1-5, with 10 bases lining up with TRBD1. This TCR derives from a donor at least 50 years old with non-small cell lung cancer. The sequences come from PBMCs, collected before or after stereotactic body radiation therapy (not recorded which). The CDR3 DNA sequence: TGTGCCAGCCGGCCGGGGACAGGGGTCAATCAGCCCCAGCATTTT. This gives the protein CASRPGTGVNQPQHF.